This T cell receptor beta chain comes out of a study of T cell repertoires in cytomegalovirus infection. Looking at the study overall: Recently identified HLA-C-restricted and well-studied HLA-B-restricted CMV epitopes were used. TCR beta signatures that were public indicated CMV infection and matching HLA type.

TCRdb reanalysed the reads using MiXCR and keeps one entry per CDR3 protein. The sample carries 370,000 or so distinct CDR3 sequences, nearly 35% recorded once. Worth noting for this clonotype: Its matching antigen is unknown.

This CDR3 spans 14 amino acids. Germline V gene data show CDR1 as DFQATT and CDR2 as SNEGSKA (reference sequence). V dropped 5 bases and J dropped 6 bases, with 17 bases sitting between them. V and J are TRBV20-1 and TRBJ1-5; no definite D call. This receptor was identified in a human donor in good health (CMV status not recorded). Some clones in this sample may be carry-over from other donors' samples. The specimen comprised cultured PBMCs, sampled from culture after CMV antigen stimulation. The CDR3: CSAATRDGRQPQHF. The CDR3 DNA reads as TGCAGTGCTGCGACTCGGGATGGTCGTCAGCCCCAGCATTTT.